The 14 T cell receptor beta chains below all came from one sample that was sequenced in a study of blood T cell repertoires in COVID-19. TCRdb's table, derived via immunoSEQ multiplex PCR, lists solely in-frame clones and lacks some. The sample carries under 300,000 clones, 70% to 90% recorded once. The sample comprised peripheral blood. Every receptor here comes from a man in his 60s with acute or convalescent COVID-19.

The CDR3 DNA reads as TGTGCCAGCAGCCGACTAGCGGGTAGCTACGAGCAGTACTTC. Amino acid sequence: CASSRLAGSYEQYF. The chain joins TRBV7-9 to TRBJ2-7, with 10 bases aligning to TRBD2. The V gene end was trimmed by 5 bases and the J gene end by 3 bases; junction bases not matched to a gene: 4. Per the germline V gene, CDR1 is SEHNR and CDR2 is FQNEAQ (reference sequence). This CDR3 spans 14 amino acids.

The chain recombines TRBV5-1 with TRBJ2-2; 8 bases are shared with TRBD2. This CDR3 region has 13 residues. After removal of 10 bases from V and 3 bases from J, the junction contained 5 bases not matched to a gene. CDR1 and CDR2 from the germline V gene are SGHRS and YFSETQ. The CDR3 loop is CACKAGDTGELFF. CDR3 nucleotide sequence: TGCGCCTGCAAAGCGGGGGACACCGGGGAGCTGTTTTTT.

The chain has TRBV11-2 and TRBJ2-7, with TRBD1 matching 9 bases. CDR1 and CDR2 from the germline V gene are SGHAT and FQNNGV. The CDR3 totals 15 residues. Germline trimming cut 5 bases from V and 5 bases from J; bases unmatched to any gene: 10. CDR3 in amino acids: CASSPRTGATNEQYF. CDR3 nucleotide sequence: TGTGCCAGCAGCCCCCGGACAGGGGCAACCAACGAGCAGTACTTC.

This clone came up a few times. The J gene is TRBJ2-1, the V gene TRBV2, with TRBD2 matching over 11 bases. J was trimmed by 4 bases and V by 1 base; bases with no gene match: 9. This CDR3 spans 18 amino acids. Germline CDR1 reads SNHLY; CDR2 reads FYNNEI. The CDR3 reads CASSEEIGGLADYNEQFF. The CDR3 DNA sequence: TGTGCCAGCAGTGAAGAAATTGGGGGACTAGCGGATTACAATGAGCAGTTCTTC.

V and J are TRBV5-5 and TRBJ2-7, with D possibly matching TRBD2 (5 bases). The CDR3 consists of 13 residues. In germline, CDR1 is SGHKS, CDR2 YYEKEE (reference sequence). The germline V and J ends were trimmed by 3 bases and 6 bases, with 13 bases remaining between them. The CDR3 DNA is TGTGCCAGCAGCTCCCAGTGGGCGGGCGAGCAGTACTTC. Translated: CASSSQWAGEQYF.

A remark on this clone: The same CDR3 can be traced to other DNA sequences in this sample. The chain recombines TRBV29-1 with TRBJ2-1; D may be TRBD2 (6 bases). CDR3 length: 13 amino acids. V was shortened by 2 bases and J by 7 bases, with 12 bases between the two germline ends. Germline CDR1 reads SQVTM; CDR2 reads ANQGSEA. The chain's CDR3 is CSVEPGVGNEQFF. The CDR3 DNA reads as TGCAGCGTTGAACCGGGAGTGGGTAATGAGCAGTTCTTC.

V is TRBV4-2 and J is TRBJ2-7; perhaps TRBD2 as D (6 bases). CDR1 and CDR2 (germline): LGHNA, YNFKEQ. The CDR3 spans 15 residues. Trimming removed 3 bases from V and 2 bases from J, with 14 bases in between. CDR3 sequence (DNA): TGTGCCAGCAGCCAGCCCGGGACTCCCCCCTACGAGCAGTACTTC. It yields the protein CASSQPGTPPYEQYF.

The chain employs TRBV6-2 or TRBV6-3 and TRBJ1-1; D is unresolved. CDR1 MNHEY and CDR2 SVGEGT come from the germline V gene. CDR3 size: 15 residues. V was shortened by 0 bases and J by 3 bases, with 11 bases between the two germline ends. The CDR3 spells CASSYSRGGYTEAFF. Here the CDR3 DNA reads TGTGCCAGCAGTTACTCGCGCGGTGGTTACACTGAAGCTTTCTTT.

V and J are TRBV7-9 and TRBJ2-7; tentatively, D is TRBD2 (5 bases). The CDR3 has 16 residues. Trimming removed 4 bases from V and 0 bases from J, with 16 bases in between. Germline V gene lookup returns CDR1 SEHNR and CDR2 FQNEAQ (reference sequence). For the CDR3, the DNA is TGTGCCAGCAGCTCCGCAGGACTCGCTTTCTCCTACGAGCAGTACTTC. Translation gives CASSSAGLAFSYEQYF.

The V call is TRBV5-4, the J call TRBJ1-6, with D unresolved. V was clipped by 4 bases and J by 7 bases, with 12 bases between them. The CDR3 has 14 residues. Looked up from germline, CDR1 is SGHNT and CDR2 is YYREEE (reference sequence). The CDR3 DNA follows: TGTGCCAGCAGCCCTCAGATTCAGAATTCACCCCTCCACTTT. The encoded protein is CASSPQIQNSPLHF.

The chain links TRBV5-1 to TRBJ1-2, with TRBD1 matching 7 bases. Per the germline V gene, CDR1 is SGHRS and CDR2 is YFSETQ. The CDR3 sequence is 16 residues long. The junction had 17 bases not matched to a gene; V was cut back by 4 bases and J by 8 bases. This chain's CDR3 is CASSTGTASLPAGYTF. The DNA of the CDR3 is TGCGCCAGCAGCACCGGGACAGCCTCCCTTCCGGCCGGCTACACCTTC.

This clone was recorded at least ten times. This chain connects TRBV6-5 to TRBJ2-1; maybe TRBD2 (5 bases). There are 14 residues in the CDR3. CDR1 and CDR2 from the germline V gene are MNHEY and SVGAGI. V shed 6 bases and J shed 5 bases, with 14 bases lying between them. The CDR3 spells CASRRGSVDNEQFF. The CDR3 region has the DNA TGTGCCAGCAGACGAGGGAGTGTTGACAATGAGCAGTTCTTC.

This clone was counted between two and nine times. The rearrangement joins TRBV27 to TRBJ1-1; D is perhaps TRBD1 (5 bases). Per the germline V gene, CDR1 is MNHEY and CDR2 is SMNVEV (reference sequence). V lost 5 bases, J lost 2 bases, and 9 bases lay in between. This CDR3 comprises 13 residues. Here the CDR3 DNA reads TGTGCCAGCAGTAGGGGATTTAACACTGAAGCTTTCTTT. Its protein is CASSRGFNTEAFF.

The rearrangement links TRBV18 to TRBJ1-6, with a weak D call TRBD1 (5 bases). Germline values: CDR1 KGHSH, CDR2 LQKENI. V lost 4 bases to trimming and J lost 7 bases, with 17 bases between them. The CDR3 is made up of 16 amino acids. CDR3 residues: CASSLPGAQVNSPLHF. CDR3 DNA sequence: TGTGCCAGCTCACTTCCTGGGGCACAGGTCAATTCACCCCTCCACTTT.